One T cell receptor (beta chain) is described in this entry. The data were obtained in a study of cytomegalovirus exposure and HLA in healthy donors. Study at large: Unique TCRs numbering roughly 85 million, obtained from HLA-typed donors, made up an early data release.

PCR amplification relied on 60 Vbeta primers (plus 13 Jbeta primers). Using immunoSEQ multiplex PCR, the repertoire was profiled, and TCRdb retains in-frame clones only, with some absent. The sample holds about 170,000 clones; around 80% are singletons and the top ten take under 5%. There are 16 residues in the CDR3. From germline, CDR1 is LGHNA and CDR2 YSLEER. V lost 0 bases, J lost 1 base, and 13 bases lay in between. The sequence was collected from a woman aged 45-60 years in good health and CMV-seropositive. Sequencing was done on a sample of PBMCs. The chain has TRBV4-3 and TRBJ2-7; a possible D gene is TRBD2 (7 bases). The CDR3 DNA reads as TGCGCCAGCAGCCAAGACTACGCGGGGGCGTCCTACGAGCAGTACTTC. Its translation: CASSQDYAGASYEQYF.